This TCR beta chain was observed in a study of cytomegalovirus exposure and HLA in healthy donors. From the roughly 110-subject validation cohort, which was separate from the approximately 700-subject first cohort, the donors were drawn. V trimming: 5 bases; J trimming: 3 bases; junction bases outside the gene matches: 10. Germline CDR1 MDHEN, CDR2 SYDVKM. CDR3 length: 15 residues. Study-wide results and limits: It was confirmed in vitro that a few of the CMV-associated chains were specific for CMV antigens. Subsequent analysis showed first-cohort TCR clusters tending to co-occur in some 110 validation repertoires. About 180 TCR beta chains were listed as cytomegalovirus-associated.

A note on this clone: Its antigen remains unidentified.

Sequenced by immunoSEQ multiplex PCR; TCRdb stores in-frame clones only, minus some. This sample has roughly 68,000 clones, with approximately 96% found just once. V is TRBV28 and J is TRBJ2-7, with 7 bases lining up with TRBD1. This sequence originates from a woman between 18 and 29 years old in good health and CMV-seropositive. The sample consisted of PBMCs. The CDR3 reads CASSSTPGQFYEQYF. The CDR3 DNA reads TGTGCCAGCAGTAGTACTCCGGGACAGTTCTACGAGCAGTACTTC.